The T cell receptor (beta chain) under discussion was sequenced for a study of vaccination and CD4 T cells after COVID-19. V lost 2 bases and J lost 10, with 9 bases in between. The CDR3 runs to 12 residues. Germline V gene data show CDR1 as MNHEY and CDR2 as SVGAGI. This clonotype has just a few counts. Its antigen remains unknown. The Oncomine TCR Beta short-read assay was what sequenced the DNA obtained from cultured CD4+ T cells. TCRdb re-analysed the PCR reads in MiXCR, keeping a single row per CDR3 protein. The sample contains about 11,000 distinct CDR3 sequences, around 23% of which appear only once. Treatment indicated: roughly 11-day PBMC culture with coronavirus spike peptide pools or control peptides (ViraFEST assay).

The sample was CD4+ T cells from blood, cultured in vitro, taken after SARS-CoV-2 vaccination. The sequence derives from a human donor who had recovered from COVID-19. The genes are TRBV6-5 and TRBJ2-1; D is possibly TRBD2 (5 bases). CDR3 sequence (DNA): TGTGCCAGCAGTTACAGTACGGGGGAGCAGTTCTTC. It encodes CASSYSTGEQFF.